This T cell receptor beta chain was found in a study of molecular identifiers for immune sequencing clone quantification. The study, taken as a whole, reports: Among effectors, clones above 20 RNA copies held over 97% of molecules; among naive cells, under 1%.

TCRdb itself ran the PCR reads through MiXCR, one entry per CDR3 protein. The sample lists 60,000 to 70,000 distinct CDR3 sequences; less than 20% were seen once. This CDR3 spans 15 amino acids. Germline V gene sequence: CDR1 LNHDA, CDR2 SQIVND (reference sequence). V shed 1 base, J shed 3 bases, and the junction held 5 bases outside the gene matches. This clonotype was counted at least ten times. Its target is unknown. Sequenced material: naive CD8+ T cells from blood, with Jurkat cell RNA spiked in. Subset defined: FACS-sorted CD8+CD4-CCR7+CD45RA+ naive T cells. This TCR derives from a human donor in good health. Some libraries in this study had Jurkat cell RNA spiked in. The chain has TRBV19 and TRBJ2-7; TRBD2 aligns across 8 bases. The CDR3 spells CASSIAPGRDYEQYF. As DNA, the CDR3 is TGTGCCAGTAGTATAGCCCCCGGGAGGGACTACGAGCAGTACTTC.